Below, one T cell receptor (beta chain) is given with its context. This clone was counted only a few times. Its antigen has not been determined. No base quality values were provided; no much bigger clone lies one nucleotide off. The CDR3 holds 13 amino acids from the cysteine to the phenylalanine. The only DNA kept is the CDR3, 39 bases in frame from the first base. At the junction V is shortened by 7 bases and J by 5 bases, with 14 bases in between. CDR1 is given as SGHRS and CDR2 as YFSETQ, both from the germline V gene. The cohort consisted of hundreds of healthy bone marrow donors. At the time of sampling, every cohort member was nominally healthy, though immune exposures that went unrecorded were likely present. The donor was CMV seropositive and belonged to the group of 250 to 350 seropositive cohort members. Every donor gave a peripheral blood sample, and the peripheral blood mononuclear cells from that sample were used for TCR beta sequencing. The Qiagen DNeasy Blood Extraction Kit was used to extract genomic DNA from the blood cell samples.

This sample is part of a study of cytomegalovirus exposure and HLA in healthy donors (dated by TCRdb to the late 2010s). Concerning the study at large: An earlier analysis of roughly 610 of the donors reported about 300 Gb of sequence data and around 120 million unique TCR beta sequences obtained from approximately 180 million T cells. An early release covering about 600 HLA-typed donors comprised about 300 gigabases of sequencing data and 85 million or so unique TCR sequences. Of the approximately 400 genotyped donors, 81% were placed in the genetic ancestry cluster associated with self-reported Caucasian donors. The aim of the study was to test whether cataloging public T cell receptors could identify signatures of past pathogen exposure. The study used immunosequencing to profile the T cell repertoires of under 700 subjects and linked those repertoires to cytomegalovirus serostatus. Besides the first cohort of around 670 subjects, a separate validation cohort made up of about 120 different subjects was used. To predict cytomegalovirus infection status, the study brought together high-throughput TCR immunosequencing, statistical association of individual TCRs with disease status, and machine learning. In a later analysis, previously published TCR beta repertoires from 550 to 750 donors were re-analyzed and high-resolution HLA genotyping was added so that TCR occurrence patterns could be studied. The later analysis used no new phenotypic data to find candidate immune exposures, relying instead on TCR beta sequences and their occurrence across donors. An earlier analysis of roughly 580 of the donors used high-throughput TCR beta sequencing to judge whether each TCR beta V gene segment behaved as functional or pseudogenic. Donor age, sex, ethnicity and CMV serostatus were compiled together with the repertoire data. A later genetic analysis took genome-wide SNP genotypes for about 60% of the roughly 670 donors and used that subset as a discovery cohort. Every discovery cohort repertoire had been produced on one sequencing platform. Both class I and class II loci were covered by HLA typing, at four-digit resolution. The number of donors typed differed by locus, with about 629-630 for A, B, C, DRB1 and DQB1, approximately 500 for DQA1, 600 to 610 for DPA1, and approximately 470 for DPB1. A few DR-DQ haplotypes were handled as single units for association and clustering because linkage in the cohort was strong. Among some 410 genotyped donors of the cohort, an average of roughly 240,000 unique TCR beta nucleotide sequences were sequenced per donor, around a sixth of them non-productive.

The investigation overall reported the following: Compared with the approximately 600-donor mean, donors in an Asian-associated ancestry cluster had fewer N-insertions in productive TCRs, according to a later genetic analysis. Some IMGT-functional V segments, including TRBV6-2 and TRBV6-3, could not be distinguished by the 87-base-pair reads and were therefore excluded. The only immune exposure information available for the cohort was CMV serostatus. Most CMV-associated TCR beta chains appeared to be HLA-restricted in a later analysis, and the HLA associations seemed to be driven largely by CMV exposure. A later genetic analysis associated a missense DCLRE1C variant with V-gene and J-gene trimming of TCR beta chains, and an independent cohort replicated the association. When HLA alleles, especially DR and DQ, strongly co-occurred, attributing TCR associations to individual alleles was difficult. The classifier was reported to diagnose cytomegalovirus status with high specificity and sensitivity in both the original and validation cohorts. Three of the identified cytomegalovirus-associated TCR beta chains were confirmed in vitro to be specific for cytomegalovirus antigens. The study listed approximately 150 TCR beta chains as associated with cytomegalovirus. The authors suggested that the approach could potentially be generalized to other disease states and immunological phenotypes. In a later analysis, HLA-associated TCR beta chains showed more clonal expansion and lower generation probabilities than non-associated chains that were equally common. Most TCR sequences were seen in very few donors, while some public TCRs were found in many individuals. Roughly uniform sequencing depth across donors was assumed in presence/absence analyses, although this assumption may not hold. Correlated functional status among segregating V segments might be attributable to linkage disequilibrium, but an unknown experimental factor could not be ruled out. The cohort was sequenced for TCR beta chains only, and without alpha or paired-chain data the features that could be detected were limited. A further reported finding was that TCR beta sequences accurately predicted the HLA-A and HLA-B alleles for most subjects in the first cohort. Because HLA typing was missing for some donors at each locus, association tests included only the typed subset. A later analysis associated 15,000 to 20,000 TCR beta sequences with specific HLA alleles at a false discovery rate of 0.05. An earlier analysis of approximately 600 of the donors showed that most TCR beta V segments appeared in productive rearrangements either about 87% or about 30% of the time, which broadly matched IMGT annotations. In a later analysis, several top co-occurrence clusters were reported to appear linked to parvovirus B19, influenza, CMV and Epstein-Barr virus. A later analysis found that TCR association rates varied across HLA loci, with DRB1 alleles showing the most associated TCRs and HLA-C alleles the fewest. Because counts were too low, approximately 18 rarely observed V segments, including chromosome 9 orphons, were excluded from the earlier analysis of 587 of the donors. A group of highly shared sequence variants was considered likely to be a technical artifact of the sequencing pipeline.

Library preparation was by the immunoSEQ multiplex PCR assay. The multiplex PCR relied on a mix of 60 forward primers for TCR Vbeta segments and 13 reverse primers for TCR Jbeta segments. The CDR3 region of rearranged TCR beta genes was amplified from genomic DNA with a multiplex PCR assay. The amplified TCR beta libraries were sequenced on the Illumina HiSeq System as 87-base-pair reads. In the original analysis: In a later analysis, approximately 74 million unique TCR beta chains were counted across the 650 to 750 repertoires, and around 10 million of these chains were shared by at least two donors. A nearest-neighbor algorithm error-corrected the raw reads and collapsed the reads into unique sequences, merging closely related sequences to remove PCR and sequencing errors. V, D and J gene segments were assigned by aligning CDR3 sequences to IMGT reference sequences. For a sequence to be retained, a match of at least six nucleotides was required to both a V gene segment and a J gene segment. A rearrangement was called productive if the CDR3 had no stop codons and remained in frame with V and J, and every other rearrangement was called non-productive. Following IMGT convention, CDR3 was defined as the stretch from the second conserved V-encoded cysteine up to the conserved J-encoded phenylalanine. Sequences without an unambiguous match to a single V gene segment were excluded from the earlier analysis of 450 to 750 of the donors. In an earlier analysis of approximately 550 of the donors, V segments were called functional above 56.7% productive rearrangements and were called segregating when the between-donor standard deviation exceeded 5%. A statistical classification framework was developed to diagnose cytomegalovirus status using the catalog of TCR beta chain sequences. In a later analysis, V and J genes were assigned by comparing TCR nucleotide sequences against IMGT/GENE-DB human TR gene sequences. Using the TCRdist pipeline, a later analysis assigned CDR3 sequences along with most-parsimonious VDJ recombination scenarios. In a later analysis, every TCR beta chain was defined by the combination of its CDR3 amino acid sequence and its V-gene family, and reads without a unique V-gene family were dropped. In a later analysis, 500 to 700 highly shared, low-generation-probability nucleotide sequences were removed to address suspected cross-contamination and a sequencing artifact. A later analysis calculated a clonal expansion index for each public chain from normalized within-repertoire ranks of inferred template counts. In a later analysis, generation probabilities were computed with a VDJ recombination model fitted to out-of-frame rearrangements, and the resulting probabilities were checked against IGoR. Hypergeometric tests were used in a later analysis to score TCR-TCR, TCR-HLA and TCR-CMV co-occurrence, with a repertoire-size bias correction applied to the TCR pairs. To estimate false discovery rates, a later analysis permuted the HLA or CMV assignments 20 times. In a later analysis, co-occurring TCRs were grouped with DBSCAN, and TCRdist sequence similarity was added when clustering was performed within HLA-allele-positive subsets. For co-occurrence clustering, repertoires with fewer than 30,000 or more than 120,000 public chains were excluded, along with about five repertoires with anomalous nucleotide sharing. TCRdb retrieved this table from immuneACCESS and kept in-frame rearrangements only. Not all clones are present; in checked studies, unresolved V genes account for under half, and no reason is known for the remainder. V and J calls and clone size are as listed in that table; D and trimming were resolved from the DNA. Counted in this sample were about 130,000 clones; 8% to 11% of them appeared once. Jointly, the top ten make up around 4.6% of the sample.

The rearranged chain carries TRBV5-1 and TRBJ2-3; perhaps TRBD2 is the D gene, with 5 bases matching. The sequence derives from a woman between 18 and 29 years old in good health and CMV-seropositive. Sequenced input: PBMCs. The CDR3 protein is CASYNGNQDTQYF. The DNA sequence is given as TGCGCCAGCTATAACGGGAATCAAGATACGCAGTATTTT.